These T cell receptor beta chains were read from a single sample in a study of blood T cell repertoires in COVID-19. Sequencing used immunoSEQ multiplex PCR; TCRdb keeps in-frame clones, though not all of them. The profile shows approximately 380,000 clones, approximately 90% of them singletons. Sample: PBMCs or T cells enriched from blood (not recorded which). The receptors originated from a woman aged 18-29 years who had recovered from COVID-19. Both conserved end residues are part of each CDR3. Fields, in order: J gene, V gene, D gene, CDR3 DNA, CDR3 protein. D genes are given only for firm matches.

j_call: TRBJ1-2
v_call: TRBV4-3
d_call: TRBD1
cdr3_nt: TGCGCCAGCAGCCGGACAGGGAGCTATGGCTACACCTTC
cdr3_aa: CASSRTGSYGYTF

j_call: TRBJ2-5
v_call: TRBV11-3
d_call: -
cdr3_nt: TGTGCCAGCAGCTTTGGGGCAGGGGAAGAGACCCAGTACTTC
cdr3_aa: CASSFGAGEETQYF

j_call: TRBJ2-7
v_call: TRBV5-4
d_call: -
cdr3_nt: TGTGCCAGCAGCCAGGGACTCGATCCATCCTACGAGCAGTACTTC
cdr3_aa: CASSQGLDPSYEQYF

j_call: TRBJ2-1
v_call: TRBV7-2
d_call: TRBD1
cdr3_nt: TGTGCCAGCAGCTTCACAGGGGTCAATGAGCAGTTCTTC
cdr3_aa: CASSFTGVNEQFF

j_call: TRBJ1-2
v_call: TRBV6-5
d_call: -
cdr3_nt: TGTGCCAGCAGACGGCACAGGACCTATGGCTACACCTTC
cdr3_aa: CASRRHRTYGYTF

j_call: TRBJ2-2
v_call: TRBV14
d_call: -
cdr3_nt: TGTGCCAGCAGCCAAGATTGGAGGGTGGGCAGGTCAACCCGCACGGAGCTGTTTTTT
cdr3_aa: CASSQDWRVGRSTRTELFF

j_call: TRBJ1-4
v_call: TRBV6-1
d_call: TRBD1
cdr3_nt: TGTGCCAGCAGTGAAGGTGGAGGTCCAGGGGGCCGGGGTGAAAAACTGTTTTTT
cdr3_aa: CASSEGGGPGGRGEKLFF

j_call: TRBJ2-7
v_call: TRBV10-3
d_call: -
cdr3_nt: TGTGCCATCAGTGAGCCTGGGACTTCGGTATACGAGCAGTACTTC
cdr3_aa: CAISEPGTSVYEQYF

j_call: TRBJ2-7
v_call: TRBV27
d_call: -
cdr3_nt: TGTGCCAGCAGTTTAGGCCCGGGGACATACTCCTACGAGCAGTACTTC
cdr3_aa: CASSLGPGTYSYEQYF

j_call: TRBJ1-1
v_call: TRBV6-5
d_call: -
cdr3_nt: TGTGCCAGCAGTTACCTTCAGGGGAACACTGAAGCTTTCTTT
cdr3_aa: CASSYLQGNTEAFF

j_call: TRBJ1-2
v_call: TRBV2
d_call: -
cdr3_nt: TGTGCCAGCAGTGGGCAGAACCCAAACTATGGCTACACCTTC
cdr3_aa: CASSGQNPNYGYTF

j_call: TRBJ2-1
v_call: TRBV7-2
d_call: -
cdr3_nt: TGTGCCAGCAGCTTATGGGGACCCCCAGGGGTTAGCTCCTACAATGAGCAGTTCTTC
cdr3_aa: CASSLWGPPGVSSYNEQFF

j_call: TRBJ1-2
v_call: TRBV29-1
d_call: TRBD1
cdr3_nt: TGCAGCGTTCCAGGTGACAGGGGGGGCGGCTACACCTTC
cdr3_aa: CSVPGDRGGGYTF

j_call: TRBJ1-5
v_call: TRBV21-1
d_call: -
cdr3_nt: TGTGCCAGCAGCAAAGCGCTAAGGGGCGGTACGAGTCAGCCCCAGCATTTT
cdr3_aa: CASSKALRGGTSQPQHF